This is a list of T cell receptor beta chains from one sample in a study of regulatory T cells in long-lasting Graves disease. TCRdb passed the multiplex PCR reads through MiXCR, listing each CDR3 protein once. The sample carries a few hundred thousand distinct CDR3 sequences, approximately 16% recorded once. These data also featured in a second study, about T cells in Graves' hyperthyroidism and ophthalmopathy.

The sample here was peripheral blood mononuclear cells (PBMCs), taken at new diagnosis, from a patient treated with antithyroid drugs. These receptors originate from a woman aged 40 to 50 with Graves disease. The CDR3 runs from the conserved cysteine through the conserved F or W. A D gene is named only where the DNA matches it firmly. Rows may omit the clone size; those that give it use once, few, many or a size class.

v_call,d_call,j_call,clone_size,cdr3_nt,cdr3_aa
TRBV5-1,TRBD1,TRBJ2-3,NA,TGCGCCAGCAGCTCGGACAGGGTAGGCACAGATACGCAGTATTTT,CASSSDRVGTDTQYF
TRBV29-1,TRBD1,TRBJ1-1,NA,TGCAGCGTTGAGGAGGGAACGACAGGGAAGGGGGCTGTCACTGAAGCTTTCTTT,CSVEEGTTGKGAVTEAFF
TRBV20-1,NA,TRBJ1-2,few,TGCAGTGCTAGTAGCTTTGGGAATTATGGCTACACCTTC,CSASSFGNYGYTF
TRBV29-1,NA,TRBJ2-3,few,TGCAGCGTTGAAAATCTGGGGGCATGGGGGAAAGATACGCAGTATTTT,CSVENLGAWGKDTQYF
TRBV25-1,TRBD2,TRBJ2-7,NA,TGTGCCAGCGGGACTAGCGTCTACGAGCAGTACTTC,CASGTSVYEQYF
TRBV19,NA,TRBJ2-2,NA,TGTGCCAGTAGTCCCGGACAGCTAAACACCGGGGAGCTGTTTTTT,CASSPGQLNTGELFF
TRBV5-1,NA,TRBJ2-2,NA,TGCGCCAGCAGCGTCAGGGCGGACACCGGGGAGCTGTTTTTT,CASSVRADTGELFF
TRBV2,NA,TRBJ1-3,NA,TGTGCCAGCAGTGAAATCGGGGGTACGGGAAACACCATATATTTT,CASSEIGGTGNTIYF
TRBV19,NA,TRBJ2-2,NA,TGTGCCAGTAGTCCCCAAGATGCCTACACCGGGGAGCTGTTTTTT,CASSPQDAYTGELFF
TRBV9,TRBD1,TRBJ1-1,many,TGTGCCAGCAGCGTAGGCCCAGGGGGCGTCACTGAAGCTTTCTTT,CASSVGPGGVTEAFF
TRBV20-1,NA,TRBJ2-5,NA,TGCAGTGCTAGAGAAGGGTCAGAGACCCAGTACTTC,CSAREGSETQYF
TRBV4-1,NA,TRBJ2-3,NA,TGCGCCAGCAGCCAATCGGGGCTAGCTACAGATACGCAGTATTTT,CASSQSGLATDTQYF
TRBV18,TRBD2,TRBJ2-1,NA,TGTGCCAGCTCACCGACCTTTAGCGGTGGTGTAGCGGGGAACTACAATGAGCAGTTCTTC,CASSPTFSGGVAGNYNEQFF
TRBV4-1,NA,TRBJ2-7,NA,TGCGCCAGCAGCCAAGTGAGGAGTTCGGGGTACGAGCAGTACTTC,CASSQVRSSGYEQYF
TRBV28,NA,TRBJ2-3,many,TGTGCCAGCAGAGGGGTCCTGAGCACAGATACGCAGTATTTT,CASRGVLSTDTQYF
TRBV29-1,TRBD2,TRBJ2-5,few,TGCAGCGTCCCATGGGGGGGTTTGGAGACCCAGTACTTC,CSVPWGGLETQYF
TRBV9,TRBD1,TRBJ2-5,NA,TGTGCCAGCAGCGTAGCAGTGGGACAGGGCGTAGAGACCCAGTACTTC,CASSVAVGQGVETQYF
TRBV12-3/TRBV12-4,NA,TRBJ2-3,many,TGTGCCAGCAGTTTAGGCTTCAACACAGATACGCAGTATTTT,CASSLGFNTDTQYF
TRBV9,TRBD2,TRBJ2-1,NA,TGTGCCAGCACCCAGGGCGGCGGGAGCTCCTACAATGAGCAGTGCTTC,CASTQGGGSSYNEQCF
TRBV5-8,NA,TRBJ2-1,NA,TGTGCCAGCAGCTCCGGGACAACGACATTCAATGAGCAGTTCTTC,CASSSGTTTFNEQFF
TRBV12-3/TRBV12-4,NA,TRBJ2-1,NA,TGTGCCAGCGGCACGCCTAGGAATGAGCAGTTCTTC,CASGTPRNEQFF
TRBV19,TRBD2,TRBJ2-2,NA,TGTGCCAGTAGTCCCAGAGCTAGCGGCCTGAACACCGGGGAGCTGTTTTTT,CASSPRASGLNTGELFF
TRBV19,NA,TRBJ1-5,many,TGTGCCAGTAGTGATGATGTATATAGCAATCAGCCCCAGCATTTT,CASSDDVYSNQPQHF